This T cell receptor beta chain was found in a study of shared clonotypes between healthy human individuals. Turning to the study itself: For every donor, three CD4 naive, three CD4 memory, two CD8 naive and one CD8 memory plates were used. Findings of the study overall: Against clonotypes common to all four donors, non-shared ones had lower generation probabilities. Clonotype sharing among donors, it was expected, would be affected by sequencing depth.

Concerning this clone itself: As yet, its antigen is unknown. The sample contains more than one DNA sequence encoding this CDR3.

Replicate PCRs for sorted subsets used approximately 190 ng DNA; this equaled 30,000 to 35,000 T cell genomes. This table comes from immunoSEQ multiplex PCR, and its TCRdb copy is limited to in-frame clones, with some not included. The sample yields about 2 million clones, approximately 95% seen once. The CDR3 extends over 13 amino acids. The V end was cut by 1 base, the J end by 2 bases, with 6 bases between. Per germline, CDR1 SGDLS and CDR2 YYNGEE. It was CD45RO-negative cells, positively selected for CCR7, that made up naive CD8 cells, with terminally differentiated effector memory CD45RA+ cells excluded.

The chain is built from TRBV9 and TRBJ1-2; D gene unclear. This clonotype was sampled from a young man in good health. Sequenced: naive CD8+ T cells sorted from blood. CDR3 nucleotides: TGTGCCAGCAGCGTATCGGAAAACTATGGCTACACCTTC. As protein: CASSVSENYGYTF. The whole variable domain, remainder taken from reference TRBV9 and TRBJ1-2, is DSGVTQTPKHLITATGQRVTLRCSPRSGDLSVYWYQQSLDQGLQFLIQYYNGEERAKGNILERFSAQQFPDLHSELNLSSLELGDSALYFCASSVSENYGYTFGSGTRLTVV.